These 14 T cell receptor beta chains came from one sample sequenced in a study of PD-L1 blockade in urothelial cancer. This table comes from immunoSEQ multiplex PCR, and its TCRdb copy is limited to in-frame clones, with some not included. The table records 90,000 to 100,000 clones, around 91% of them present only once. The sample's time point: pretreatment peripheral blood. The input for sequencing was PBMCs, taken around atezolizumab (anti-PD-L1) treatment. The receptors here all came from a man in his sixties with urothelial cancer.

The chain combines TRBV13 with TRBJ1-2, with 8 bases identical to TRBD1. The CDR3 sequence is 15 residues long. The germline V gene encodes CDR1 PRHDT and CDR2 FYEKMQ (reference sequence). Trimming took 4 bases from V and 4 from J; bases not matched to a gene: 8. This CDR3 is CASSSKGQGSYGYTF. CDR3 DNA sequence: TGTGCCAGCAGCTCTAAAGGACAGGGATCCTATGGCTACACCTTC.

The chain is built from TRBV4-3 and TRBJ2-3; D remains unclear. CDR3 length: 16 amino acids. Germline CDR1 is LGHNA and CDR2 is YSLEER. Trimming left V 4 bases short and J 1 base short, with 15 bases between. The CDR3 loop reads CASSLFPPTGTDTQYF. The CDR3 bases are TGCGCCAGCAGCCTTTTCCCCCCAACGGGCACAGATACGCAGTATTTT.

The CDR3 DNA is TGTGCCAGCAATGGACAGGCCCACTATGGCTACACCTTC. Its protein product is CASNGQAHYGYTF. This rearrangement joins TRBV2 to TRBJ1-2; 7 bases fit TRBD1. The CDR3 consists of 13 residues. Germline CDR1 reads SNHLY; CDR2 reads FYNNEI. J lost 3 bases, V lost 7 bases, and 5 bases had no gene match. The full variable domain, with the rest looked up from reference TRBV2 and TRBJ1-2, is EPEVTQTPSHQVTQMGQEVILRCVPISNHLYFYWYRQILGQKVEFLVSFYNNEISEKSEIFDDQFSVERPDGSNFTLKIRSTKLEDSAMYFCASNGQAHYGYTFGSGTRLTVV.

The gene calls are TRBV2 and TRBJ1-5; a possible D gene is TRBD1 (5 bases). This CDR3 is 18 amino acids long. The germline V and J ends were trimmed by 2 bases and 0 bases, with 17 bases remaining between them. Germline lookup yields CDR1 SNHLY and CDR2 FYNNEI. For the CDR3, the DNA is TGTGCCAGCAGTGAAAGGCAGGGTGCGAGTTATAGCAATCAGCCCCAGCATTTT. It encodes CASSERQGASYSNQPQHF.

The chain links TRBV10-3 to TRBJ1-5; D might be TRBD1 (5 bases). Germline V gene lookup returns CDR1 ENHRY and CDR2 SYGVKD. V was clipped by 3 bases and J by 2 bases, with 11 bases between them. The CDR3 is made up of 15 amino acids. The CDR3 spells CAISEGREGNQPQHF. CDR3 in DNA: TGTGCCATCAGTGAAGGCAGGGAGGGCAATCAGCCCCAGCATTTT.

The chain carries TRBV5-6 and TRBJ2-1, with TRBD1 matching 8 bases. From germline, CDR1 is SGHDT and CDR2 YYEEEE. Germline trimming cut 4 bases from V and 4 bases from J; bases unmatched to any gene: 10. The CDR3 runs 16 residues. The CDR3 DNA follows: TGTGCCAGCAGCCCGACAGGGGCCAACTTATACAATGAGCAGTTCTTC. Protein product: CASSPTGANLYNEQFF.

The chain carries TRBV6-5 and TRBJ1-2; TRBD1 agrees at 9 bases. Germline CDR1 and CDR2: MNHEY and SVGAGI. The junction had 6 bases not matched to a gene; V was cut back by 5 bases and J by 5 bases. The CDR3 is made up of 14 amino acids. The CDR3 spells CASSGDRENYGYTF. As DNA, the CDR3 is TGTGCCAGCAGTGGGGACAGGGAGAATTATGGCTACACCTTC.

In nucleotides, the CDR3 is TGTGCCAGCAGCTTAGGAGATCCCGGGGGTTACAATGAGCAGTTCTTC. This gives the protein CASSLGDPGGYNEQFF. The chain joins TRBV7-9 to TRBJ2-1, with D possibly being TRBD2 (6 bases). Trimming shortened V by 1 base and J by 4 bases, and 14 bases separated the two germline ends. Germline V gene lookup returns CDR1 SEHNR and CDR2 FQNEAQ (reference sequence). The CDR3 runs 16 residues.

This chain joins TRBV2 and TRBJ2-3; possibly TRBD2 for D (5 bases). Trimming left V 4 bases short and J 2 bases short, with 13 bases between. There are 15 residues in the CDR3. Germline CDR1 and CDR2: SNHLY and FYNNEI. CDR3 in DNA: TGTGCCAGCAGTGTATCACTAGGGTCCACAGATACGCAGTATTTT. Encoded protein: CASSVSLGSTDTQYF.

The V and J genes are TRBV11-2 and TRBJ2-1, with a possible D match to TRBD2 (5 bases). The CDR3 consists of 12 residues. Germline V CDR1 and CDR2: SGHAT, FQNNGV. V dropped 3 bases and J dropped 13 bases, with 13 bases sitting between them. CDR3 amino acids: CASSFNGRAQFF. The CDR3 DNA is TGTGCCAGCAGCTTTAATGGGAGAGCACAGTTCTTC.

V gene TRBV28 combines with J gene TRBJ2-2; 7 bases map to TRBD1. CDR1 is MDHEN, CDR2 SYDVKM, per germline. Germline trimming cut 7 bases from V and 7 bases from J; bases unmatched to any gene: 9. The length of the CDR3 is 14 residues. The CDR3 loop reads CASTLRQGGGELFF. The CDR3 nucleotides are TGTGCCAGCACCTTAAGACAGGGCGGCGGGGAGCTGTTTTTT. Filled out from reference TRBV28 and TRBJ2-2, the complete variable domain reads DVKVTQSSRYLVKRTGEKVFLECVQDMDHENMFWYRQDPGLGLRLIYFSYDVKMKEKGDIPEGYSVSREKKERFSLILESASTNQTSMYLCASTLRQGGGELFFGEGSRLTVL.

The J gene is TRBJ2-7, the V gene TRBV7-6; unclear D gene. This CDR3 is 13 amino acids long. CDR1 SGHVS and CDR2 FNYEAQ come from the germline V gene. Trimming took 6 bases from V and 1 from J, leaving 10 bases between them. CDR3 nucleotide sequence: TGTGCCAGCAGTTACGGGTCTTCCTACGAGCAGTACTTC. It yields the protein CASSYGSSYEQYF. The full variable domain, its missing parts supplied by reference TRBV7-6 and TRBJ2-7, is GAGVSQSPRYKVTKRGQDVALRCDPISGHVSLYWYRQALGQGPEFLTYFNYEAQQDKSGLPNDRFSAERPEGSISTLTIQRTEQRDSAMYRCASSYGSSYEQYFGPGTRLTVT.

V usage is TRBV7-6 and J usage is TRBJ1-5, with D possibly TRBD1 on 6 matching bases. The CDR3 totals 14 residues. V lost 7 bases, J lost 6 bases, and 16 bases lay in between. Germline V gene data show CDR1 as SGHVS and CDR2 as FNYEAQ. In DNA, the CDR3 is TGTGCCAGCACCCTAGGGGGGGCTGGTCAGCCCCAGCATTTT. The encoded protein is CASTLGGAGQPQHF.

J is TRBJ2-5 and V is TRBV14, with D possibly being TRBD1 (6 bases). Trimming removed 2 bases at V and 5 bases at J, with 18 bases between. Per germline, CDR1 SGHDN and CDR2 FVKESK. This CDR3 has 16 amino acids. The CDR3 is CASSQREGVWKETQYF. The CDR3 nucleotides read TGTGCCAGCAGCCAAAGAGAGGGGGTGTGGAAGGAGACCCAGTACTTC.